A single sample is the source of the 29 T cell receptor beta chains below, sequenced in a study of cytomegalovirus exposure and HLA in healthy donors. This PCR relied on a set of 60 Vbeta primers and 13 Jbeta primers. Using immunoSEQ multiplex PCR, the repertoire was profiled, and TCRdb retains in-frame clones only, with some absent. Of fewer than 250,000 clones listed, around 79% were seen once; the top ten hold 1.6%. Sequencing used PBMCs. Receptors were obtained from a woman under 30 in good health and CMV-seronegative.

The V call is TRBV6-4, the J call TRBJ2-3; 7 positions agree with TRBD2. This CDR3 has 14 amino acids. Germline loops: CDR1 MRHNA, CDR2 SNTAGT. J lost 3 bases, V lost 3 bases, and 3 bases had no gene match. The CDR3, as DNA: TGTGCCAGCAGTGATGGGCGGGAGACAGATACGCAGTATTTT. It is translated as CASSDGRETDTQYF.

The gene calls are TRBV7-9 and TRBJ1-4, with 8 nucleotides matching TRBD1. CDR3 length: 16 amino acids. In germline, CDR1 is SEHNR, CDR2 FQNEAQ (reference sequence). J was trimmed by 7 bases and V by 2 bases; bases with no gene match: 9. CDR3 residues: CASSLRLTGAGEKLFF. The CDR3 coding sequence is TGTGCCAGCAGCTTACGACTGACAGGGGCGGGTGAAAAACTGTTTTTT.

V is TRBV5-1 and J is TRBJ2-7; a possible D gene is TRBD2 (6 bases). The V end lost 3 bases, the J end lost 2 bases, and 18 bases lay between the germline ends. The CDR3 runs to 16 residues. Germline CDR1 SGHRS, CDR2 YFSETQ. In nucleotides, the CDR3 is TGCGCCAGCAGCTCTCTAAGCGGGCGTATGACCTACGAGCAGTACTTC. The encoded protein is CASSSLSGRMTYEQYF.

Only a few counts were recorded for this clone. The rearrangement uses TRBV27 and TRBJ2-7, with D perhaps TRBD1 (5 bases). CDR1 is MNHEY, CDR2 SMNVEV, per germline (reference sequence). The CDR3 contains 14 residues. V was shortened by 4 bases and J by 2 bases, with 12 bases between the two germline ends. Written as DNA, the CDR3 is TGTGCCAGCAGTTCGGCAGGGCAGGCCTACGAGCAGTACTTC. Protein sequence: CASSSAGQAYEQYF.

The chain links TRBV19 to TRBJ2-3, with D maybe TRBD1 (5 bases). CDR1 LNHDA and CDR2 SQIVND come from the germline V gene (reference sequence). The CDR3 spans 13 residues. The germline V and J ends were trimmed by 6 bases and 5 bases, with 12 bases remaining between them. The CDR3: CASRGRGGDTQYF. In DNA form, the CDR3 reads TGTGCCAGTAGGGGAAGGGGCGGAGATACGCAGTATTTT.

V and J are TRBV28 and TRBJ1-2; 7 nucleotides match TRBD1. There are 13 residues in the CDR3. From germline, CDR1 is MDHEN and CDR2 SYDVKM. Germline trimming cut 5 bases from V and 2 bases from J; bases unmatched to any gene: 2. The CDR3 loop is CASSAGQNYGYTF. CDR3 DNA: TGTGCCAGCAGTGCGGGACAGAACTATGGCTACACCTTC.

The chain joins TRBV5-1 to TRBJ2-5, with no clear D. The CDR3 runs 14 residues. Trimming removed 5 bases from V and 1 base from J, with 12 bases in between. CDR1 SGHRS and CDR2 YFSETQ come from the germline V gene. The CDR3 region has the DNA TGCGCCAGCAGTTCCTCGACGGGCCAAGAGACCCAGTACTTC. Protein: CASSSSTGQETQYF.

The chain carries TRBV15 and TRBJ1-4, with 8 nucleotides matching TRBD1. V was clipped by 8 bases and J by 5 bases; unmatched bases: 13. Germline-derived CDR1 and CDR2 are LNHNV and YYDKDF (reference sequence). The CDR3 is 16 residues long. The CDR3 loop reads CATGGQGTWVNEKLFF. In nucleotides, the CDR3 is TGTGCCACCGGTGGACAGGGTACGTGGGTGAATGAAAAACTGTTTTTT.

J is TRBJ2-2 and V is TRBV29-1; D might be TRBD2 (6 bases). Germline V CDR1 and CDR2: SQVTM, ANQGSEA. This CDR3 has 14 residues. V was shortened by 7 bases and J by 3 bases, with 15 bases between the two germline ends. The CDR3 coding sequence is TGCAGCGGGGAGTCGGGAGAGGACACCGGGGAGCTGTTTTTT. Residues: CSGESGEDTGELFF.

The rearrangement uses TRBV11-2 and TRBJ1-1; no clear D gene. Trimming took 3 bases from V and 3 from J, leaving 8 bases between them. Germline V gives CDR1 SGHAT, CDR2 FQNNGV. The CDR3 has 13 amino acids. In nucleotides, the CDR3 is TGTGCCAGCAGCTTTTCCCGGGACACTGAAGCTTTCTTT. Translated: CASSFSRDTEAFF.

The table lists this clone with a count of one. CDR3 DNA: TGTGCCAGCAGCTTGGGGGGGACAGGGGGGCCCTACGAGCAGTACTTC. Translated, it gives CASSLGGTGGPYEQYF. The chain has TRBV5-6 and TRBJ2-7; 11 bases map to TRBD1. The trim removed 0 bases at V and 2 bases at J, leaving 4 bases unmatched. Germline V gives CDR1 SGHDT, CDR2 YYEEEE. The CDR3 covers 16 residues.

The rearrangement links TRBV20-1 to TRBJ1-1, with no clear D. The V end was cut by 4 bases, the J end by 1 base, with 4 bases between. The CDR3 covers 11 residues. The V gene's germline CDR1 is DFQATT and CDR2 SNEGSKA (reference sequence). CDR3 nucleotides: TGCAGTGCTACCCAGAACACTGAAGCTTTCTTT. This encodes CSATQNTEAFF.

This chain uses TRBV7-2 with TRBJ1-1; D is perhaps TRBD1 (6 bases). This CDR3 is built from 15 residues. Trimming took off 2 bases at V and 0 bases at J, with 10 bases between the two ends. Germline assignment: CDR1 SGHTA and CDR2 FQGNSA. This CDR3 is CASSLKGQMNTEAFF. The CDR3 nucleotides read TGTGCCAGCAGCTTAAAGGGACAAATGAACACTGAAGCTTTCTTT.

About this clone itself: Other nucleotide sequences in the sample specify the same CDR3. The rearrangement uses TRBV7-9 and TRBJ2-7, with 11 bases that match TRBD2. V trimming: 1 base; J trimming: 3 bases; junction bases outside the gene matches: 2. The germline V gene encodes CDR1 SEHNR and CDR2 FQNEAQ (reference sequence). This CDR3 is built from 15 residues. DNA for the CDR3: TGTGCCAGCAGCTTAGGGCTAGCGGGGGGCTACGAGCAGTACTTC. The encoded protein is CASSLGLAGGYEQYF.

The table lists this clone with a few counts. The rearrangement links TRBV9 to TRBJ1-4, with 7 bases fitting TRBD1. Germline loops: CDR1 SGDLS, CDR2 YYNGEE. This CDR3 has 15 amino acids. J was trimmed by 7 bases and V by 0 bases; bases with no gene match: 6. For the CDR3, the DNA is TGTGCCAGCAGCGTAGCTGGGGACAGATCTGAAAAACTGTTTTTT. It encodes CASSVAGDRSEKLFF. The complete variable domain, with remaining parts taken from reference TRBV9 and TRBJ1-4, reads DSGVTQTPKHLITATGQRVTLRCSPRSGDLSVYWYQQSLDQGLQFLIQYYNGEERAKGNILERFSAQQFPDLHSELNLSSLELGDSALYFCASSVAGDRSEKLFFGSGTQLSVL.

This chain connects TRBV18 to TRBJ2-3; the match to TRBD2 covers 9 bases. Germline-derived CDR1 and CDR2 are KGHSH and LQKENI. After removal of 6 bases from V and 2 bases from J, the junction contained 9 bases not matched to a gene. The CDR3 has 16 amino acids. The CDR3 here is CASSPALAGITDTQYF. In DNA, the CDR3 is TGTGCCAGCTCGCCCGCGCTAGCGGGGATCACAGATACGCAGTATTTT.

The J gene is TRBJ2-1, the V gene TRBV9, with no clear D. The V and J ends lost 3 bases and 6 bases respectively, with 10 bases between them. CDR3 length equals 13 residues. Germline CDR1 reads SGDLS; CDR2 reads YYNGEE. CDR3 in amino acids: CASSADLGNEQFF. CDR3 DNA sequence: TGTGCCAGCAGCGCAGACCTAGGCAATGAGCAGTTCTTC. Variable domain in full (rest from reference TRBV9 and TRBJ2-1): DSGVTQTPKHLITATGQRVTLRCSPRSGDLSVYWYQQSLDQGLQFLIQYYNGEERAKGNILERFSAQQFPDLHSELNLSSLELGDSALYFCASSADLGNEQFFGPGTRLTVL.

The DNA for the CDR3 is TGCGCCAGCAGTCAAGGACTAGCGGGAGACTATGAGCAGTTCTTC. This codes for CASSQGLAGDYEQFF. V and J are TRBV23-1 and TRBJ2-1, with 13 bases aligning to TRBD2. TRBV23-1 is annotated as an ORF whose role is uncertain. V trimming: 2 bases; J trimming: 8 bases; junction bases outside the gene matches: 3. The CDR3 has 15 residues.

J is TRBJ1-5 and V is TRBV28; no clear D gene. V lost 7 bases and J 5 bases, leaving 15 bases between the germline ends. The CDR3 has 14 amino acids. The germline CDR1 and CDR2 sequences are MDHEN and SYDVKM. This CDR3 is CASTRPGSDQPQHF. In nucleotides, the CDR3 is TGTGCCAGCACCCGTCCGGGGAGTGATCAGCCCCAGCATTTT.

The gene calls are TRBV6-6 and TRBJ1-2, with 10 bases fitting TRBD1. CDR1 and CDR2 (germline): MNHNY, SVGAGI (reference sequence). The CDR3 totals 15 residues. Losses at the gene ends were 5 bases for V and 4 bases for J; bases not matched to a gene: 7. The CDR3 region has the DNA TGTGCCAGCAGTGCCCGGGACAGGGGAGGCTATGGCTACACCTTC. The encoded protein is CASSARDRGGYGYTF.

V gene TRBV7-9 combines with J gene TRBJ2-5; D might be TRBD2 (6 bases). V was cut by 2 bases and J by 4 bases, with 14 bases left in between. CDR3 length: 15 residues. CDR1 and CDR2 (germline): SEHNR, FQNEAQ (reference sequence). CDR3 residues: CASSLSRAGRETQYF. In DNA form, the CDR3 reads TGTGCCAGCAGCTTATCGCGGGCGGGACGAGAGACCCAGTACTTC.

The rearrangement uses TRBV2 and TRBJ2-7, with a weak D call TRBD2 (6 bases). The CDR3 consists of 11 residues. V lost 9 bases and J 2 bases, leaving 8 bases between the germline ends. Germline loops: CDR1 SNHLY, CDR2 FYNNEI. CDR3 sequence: CASRGTYEQYF. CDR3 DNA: TGTGCCAGTCGGGGGACCTACGAGCAGTACTTC. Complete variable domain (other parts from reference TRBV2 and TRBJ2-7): EPEVTQTPSHQVTQMGQEVILRCVPISNHLYFYWYRQILGQKVEFLVSFYNNEISEKSEIFDDQFSVERPDGSNFTLKIRSTKLEDSAMYFCASRGTYEQYFGPGTRLTVT.

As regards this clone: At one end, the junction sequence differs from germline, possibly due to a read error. The CDR3 loop is CASSFQGGSTDTQYF. As DNA, the CDR3 is TGTGCTAGCAGCTTCCAGGGGGGTAGCACAGATACGCAGTATTTT. The chain carries TRBV7-7 and TRBJ2-3; D is possibly TRBD1 (7 bases). The CDR3 extends over 15 amino acids. Germline lookup yields CDR1 SSHAT and CDR2 FNYEAQ (reference sequence).

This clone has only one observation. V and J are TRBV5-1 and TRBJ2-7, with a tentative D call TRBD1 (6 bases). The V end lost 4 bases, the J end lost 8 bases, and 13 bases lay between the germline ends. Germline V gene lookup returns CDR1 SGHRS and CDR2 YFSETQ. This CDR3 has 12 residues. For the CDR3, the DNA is TGCGCCAGCAGCCTGAACAGGGAAAAGCAGTACTTC. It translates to CASSLNREKQYF.

This CDR3 is CASSLASTNTGELFF. CDR3 coding DNA: TGTGCCAGCAGCTTAGCTAGTACGAACACCGGGGAGCTGTTTTTT. V gene TRBV7-8 combines with J gene TRBJ2-2; D gene uncertain. The CDR3 spans 15 residues. Germline V gene lookup returns CDR1 SGHVS and CDR2 FQNEAQ. Trimming pared 0 bases from V and 0 bases from J, leaving 5 bases between.

CDR3 sequence: CASSQEGGLGNTGELFF. CDR3 coding DNA: TGCGCCAGCAGCCAAGAAGGGGGACTAGGGAACACCGGGGAGCTGTTTTTT. This rearrangement joins TRBV4-3 to TRBJ2-2; 8 bases are a match to TRBD2. Germline V gene data show CDR1 as LGHNA and CDR2 as YSLEER. The CDR3 contains 17 residues. V lost 0 bases to trimming and J lost 1 base; unmatched junction nucleotides: 4.

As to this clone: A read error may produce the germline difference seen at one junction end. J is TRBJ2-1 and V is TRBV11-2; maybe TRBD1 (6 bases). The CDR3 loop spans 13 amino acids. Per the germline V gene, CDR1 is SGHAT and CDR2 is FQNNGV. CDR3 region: CASSLDNGPAGVF. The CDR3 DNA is TGTGCCAGCAGCTTAGATAACGGCCCCGCAGGGGTCTTC.

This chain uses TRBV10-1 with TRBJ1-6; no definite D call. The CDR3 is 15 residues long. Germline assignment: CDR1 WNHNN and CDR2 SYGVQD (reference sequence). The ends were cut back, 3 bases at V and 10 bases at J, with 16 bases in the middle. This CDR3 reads CASSDSGEGSSPLHF. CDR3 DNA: TGCGCCAGCAGTGATTCCGGAGAGGGTAGCTCACCCCTCCACTTT.

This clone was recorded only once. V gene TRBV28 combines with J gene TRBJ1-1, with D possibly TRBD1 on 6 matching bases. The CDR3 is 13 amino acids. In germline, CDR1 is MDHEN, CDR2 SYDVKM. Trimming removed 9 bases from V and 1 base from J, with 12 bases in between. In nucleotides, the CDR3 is TGTGCCAGTATCCAACAGGGGAACACTGAAGCTTTCTTT. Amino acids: CASIQQGNTEAFF.